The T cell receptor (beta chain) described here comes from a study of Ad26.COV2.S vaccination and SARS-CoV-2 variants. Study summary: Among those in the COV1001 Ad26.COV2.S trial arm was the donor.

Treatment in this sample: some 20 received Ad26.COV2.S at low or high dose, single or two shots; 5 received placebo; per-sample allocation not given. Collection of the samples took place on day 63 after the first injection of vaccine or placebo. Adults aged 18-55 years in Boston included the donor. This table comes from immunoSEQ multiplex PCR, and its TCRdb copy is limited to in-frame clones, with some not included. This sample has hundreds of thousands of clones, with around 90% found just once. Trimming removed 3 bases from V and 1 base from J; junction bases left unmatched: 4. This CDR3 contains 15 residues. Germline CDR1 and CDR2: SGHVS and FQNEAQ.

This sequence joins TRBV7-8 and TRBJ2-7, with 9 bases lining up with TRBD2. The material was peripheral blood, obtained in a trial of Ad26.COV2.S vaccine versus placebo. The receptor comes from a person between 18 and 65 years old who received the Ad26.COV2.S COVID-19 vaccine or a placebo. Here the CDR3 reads CASSLAGGDSYEQYF. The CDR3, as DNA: TGTGCCAGCAGCTTGGCGGGGGGGGATTCCTACGAGCAGTACTTC.